This T cell receptor (beta chain) originates from a study of blood T cell repertoires in COVID-19. About the study: Sites across the United States, Italy and Spain contributed samples from acute and convalescent COVID-19. T cells, B-cell-depleted T cells, or PBMCs supplied cDNA or gDNA.

The CDR3 runs to 12 residues. Germline assignment: CDR1 MNHEY and CDR2 SMNVEV (reference sequence). Trimming pared 4 bases from V and 11 bases from J, leaving 12 bases between. Assay: immunoSEQ multiplex PCR; the TCRdb copy retains only in-frame clones and omits some. The sample holds roughly 110,000 clones, around 89% seen once. This chain uses TRBV27 with TRBJ2-1; D call uncertain. Sequencing was performed on peripheral blood. The source is a man between 40 and 49 years old with active or convalescent COVID-19. For the CDR3, the DNA is TGTGCCAGCAGTTCTTTGTCACTAAAGCAGTTCTTC. This encodes CASSSLSLKQFF.